These 32 T cell receptor beta chains came from one sample sequenced in a study of T cell responses to AZD1222 COVID-19 vaccine. TCRdb keeps only in-frame clones here, not all; method: immunoSEQ multiplex PCR. The sample consists of about 120,000 clones, about 90% of them appearing once. Sequenced here: peripheral blood, sampled 28 days after the second AZD1222 dose. These receptor sequences come from an adult who received the AZD1222 COVID-19 vaccine.

The chain uses TRBV2 and TRBJ1-3; D remains ambiguous. The V gene's germline CDR1 is SNHLY and CDR2 FYNNEI. The CDR3 loop spans 13 amino acids. The V end was cut by 7 bases, the J end by 0 bases, with 7 bases between. CDR3 nucleotides: TGTGCCAGCACAAGAATCTCTGGAAACACCATATATTTT. Translated: CASTRISGNTIYF.

The V call is TRBV5-1, the J call TRBJ2-7, with D unclear. Trimming took 0 bases from V and 3 from J, leaving 7 bases between them. The germline gives CDR1 SGHRS, CDR2 YFSETQ. CDR3 length: 13 residues. The CDR3 loop reads CASSLDGRYEQYF. Written as DNA, the CDR3 is TGCGCCAGCAGCTTGGACGGGCGCTACGAGCAGTACTTC. The variable domain in full, with the rest retrieved from reference TRBV5-1 and TRBJ2-7, is KAGVTQTPRYLIKTRGQQVTLSCSPISGHRSVSWYQQTPGQGLQFLFEYFSETQRNKGNFPGRFSGRQFSNSRSEMNVSTLELGDSALYLCASSLDGRYEQYFGPGTRLTVT.

This rearrangement joins TRBV7-2 to TRBJ2-5; D remains unclear. Trimming shortened V by 5 bases and J by 0 bases, and 7 bases separated the two germline ends. From germline, CDR1 is SGHTA and CDR2 FQGNSA. The CDR3 loop spans 13 amino acids. The CDR3 sequence is CASSLAHQETQYF. CDR3 sequence (DNA): TGTGCCAGCAGCCTCGCGCACCAAGAGACCCAGTACTTC. The variable domain in full, with the rest retrieved from reference TRBV7-2 and TRBJ2-5, is GAGVSQSPSNKVTEKGKDVELRCDPISGHTALYWYRQSLGQGLEFLIYFQGNSAPDKSGLPSDRFSAERTGGSVSTLTIQRTQQEDSAVYLCASSLAHQETQYFGPGTRLLVL.

The chain employs TRBV5-1 and TRBJ1-1, with D hard to call. CDR1 and CDR2 from the germline V gene are SGHRS and YFSETQ. The CDR3 is made up of 15 amino acids. V was pared by 0 bases and J by 1 base, with 10 bases between. The CDR3 DNA follows: TGCGCCAGCAGCTTGGCCGTCTCGGGGAACACTGAAGCTTTCTTT. Its translation is CASSLAVSGNTEAFF.

The rearrangement joins TRBV15 to TRBJ2-2; D remains unclear. The germline V and J ends were trimmed by 0 bases and 2 bases, with 7 bases remaining between them. Germline V gene data show CDR1 as LNHNV and CDR2 as YYDKDF (reference sequence). The CDR3 is made up of 15 amino acids. The CDR3 loop is CATSRDRINTGELFF. The CDR3 bases are TGTGCCACCAGCAGAGATCGAATAAACACCGGGGAGCTGTTTTTT.

The CDR3 region is CASSVNPPGQGFYEQYF. For the CDR3, the DNA is TGTGCCAGCAGCGTCAACCCTCCGGGACAGGGATTCTACGAGCAGTACTTC. J is TRBJ2-7 and V is TRBV5-4, with TRBD1 identical over 9 bases. CDR1 SGHNT and CDR2 YYREEE come from the germline V gene (reference sequence). This CDR3 has 17 amino acids. With V trimmed by 4 bases and J by 3 bases, 14 bases remained unmatched.

CDR3 coding DNA: TGTGCCAGCAGCTTATTCAGCACCGGGGAGCTGTTTTTT. Translating gives CASSLFSTGELFF. The chain has TRBV7-2 and TRBJ2-2, with unresolved D. The CDR3 runs 13 residues. Trimming stripped 2 bases from V and 4 bases from J, with 5 bases between. Germline V gene sequence: CDR1 SGHTA, CDR2 FQGNSA.

The rearrangement uses TRBV14 and TRBJ1-1, with D uncertain. CDR3 length: 15 amino acids. V lost 0 bases to trimming and J lost 5 bases, with 13 bases between them. The germline gives CDR1 SGHDN, CDR2 FVKESK. DNA of the CDR3: TGTGCCAGCAGCCAAGAGGGCGGTACGTGGACTGAAGCTTTCTTT. It translates to CASSQEGGTWTEAFF.

CDR3 in amino acids: CASSQAPRAPNYGYTF. The CDR3 DNA sequence: TGTGCCAGCAGCCAAGCCCCACGGGCACCTAACTATGGCTACACCTTC. V and J are TRBV4-2 and TRBJ1-2; no clear D gene. V was shortened by 1 base and J by 0 bases, with 12 bases between the two germline ends. Germline-derived CDR1 and CDR2 are LGHNA and YNFKEQ. The CDR3 consists of 16 residues.

The V call is TRBV6-5, the J call TRBJ2-1; D may be TRBD1 or TRBD2 (5 bases each). Germline V lookup: CDR1 MNHEY, CDR2 SVGAGI. The CDR3 has 15 residues. Trimming pared 5 bases from V and 4 bases from J, leaving 15 bases between. The CDR3 region has the DNA TGTGCCAGCAGTAGTCCGAGGGGACCTTACAATGAGCAGTTCTTC. Residues: CASSSPRGPYNEQFF.

This sequence joins TRBV19 and TRBJ2-3; a weak D match, TRBD2 (6 bases). The germline V gene encodes CDR1 LNHDA and CDR2 SQIVND (reference sequence). The V end was cut by 8 bases, the J end by 0 bases, with 9 bases between. The CDR3 sequence is 13 residues long. CDR3 nucleotides: TGTGCCAGTGGAGGGGATAGCACAGATACGCAGTATTTT. The encoded protein is CASGGDSTDTQYF.

This rearrangement joins TRBV4-1 to TRBJ2-1; D not certain. This CDR3 spans 15 amino acids. Trimming removed 0 bases from V and 6 bases from J, with 12 bases in between. Germline V gene sequence: CDR1 MGHRA, CDR2 YSYEKL. The CDR3 nucleotides read TGCGCCAGCAGCCAAGAACCCCACGTCGTCAATGAGCAGTTCTTC. Amino acids: CASSQEPHVVNEQFF.

This clone is a singleton in its sample. The genes are TRBV19 and TRBJ1-1, with 9 bases aligning to TRBD1. From germline, CDR1 is LNHDA and CDR2 SQIVND (reference sequence). The length of the CDR3 is 15 residues. The trim removed 5 bases at V and 1 base at J, leaving 5 bases unmatched. Here the CDR3 DNA reads TGTGCCAGTAGTCTGACAGGGGGGAAGAACACTGAAGCTTTCTTT. It translates to CASSLTGGKNTEAFF.

This rearrangement joins TRBV11-2 to TRBJ1-6; 7 positions match TRBD1. Germline CDR1 and CDR2: SGHAT and FQNNGV. The CDR3 runs 16 residues. Trimming took 4 bases from V and 11 from J; bases not matched to a gene: 14. Here the CDR3 DNA reads TGTGCCAGCAGCTCATACAGGGGTGTGGGGGCGGCACCCCTCCACTTT. Its protein is CASSSYRGVGAAPLHF.

In its sample, this clone was seen once. The rearrangement uses TRBV4-2 and TRBJ2-1, with TRBD2 matching 11 bases. Looked up from germline, CDR1 is LGHNA and CDR2 is YNFKEQ. The CDR3 runs 15 residues. Trimming cost V 4 bases and J 8 bases; bases outside gene matches: 7. In DNA, the CDR3 is TGTGCCAGCAGCCGCGTAGCGGGAGGGCCTGATGAGCAGTTCTTC. Amino acid sequence: CASSRVAGGPDEQFF.

The chain has TRBV28 and TRBJ1-5; 7 nucleotides agree with TRBD1. V lost 5 bases to trimming and J lost 13 bases; unmatched junction nucleotides: 11. The CDR3 loop spans 13 amino acids. CDR1 and CDR2 (germline): MDHEN, SYDVKM. The CDR3 is CASSARDSQGQHF. CDR3 in DNA: TGTGCCAGCAGTGCCCGGGACAGTCAAGGTCAGCATTTT. The variable domain in full, completed from reference TRBV28 and TRBJ1-5, reads DVKVTQSSRYLVKRTGEKVFLECVQDMDHENMFWYRQDPGLGLRLIYFSYDVKMKEKGDIPEGYSVSREKKERFSLILESASTNQTSMYLCASSARDSQGQHFGDGTRLSIL.

CDR3 sequence reads: CAISKRASNEQYF. In DNA, the CDR3 is TGTGCCATTTCCAAGAGGGCTAGTAACGAGCAGTACTTC. This chain links TRBV12-3 or TRBV12-4 with TRBJ2-7; a possible D gene is TRBD2 (5 bases). V was shortened by 10 bases and J by 5 bases, with 18 bases between the two germline ends. CDR3 length equals 13 residues.

The chain couples TRBV2 to TRBJ2-1, with TRBD2 identical over 12 bases. V lost 4 bases, J lost 9 bases, and 4 bases stayed unmatched. Germline V lookup: CDR1 SNHLY, CDR2 FYNNEI. The CDR3 consists of 14 residues. The CDR3, as DNA: TGTGCCAGCAGTGGACTAGCGGGAGTCGTTGAGCAGTTCTTC. Translating gives CASSGLAGVVEQFF.

The chain combines TRBV5-4 with TRBJ2-1, with a tentative D call TRBD2 (5 bases). CDR1 and CDR2 from the germline V gene are SGHNT and YYREEE (reference sequence). CDR3 length: 16 amino acids. Between the trimmed V and J ends, which lost 3 bases and 5 bases, there was a span of 18 bases. This CDR3 reads CASSSRPSGANNEQFF. CDR3 bases: TGTGCCAGCAGCTCTCGTCCCAGCGGCGCCAACAATGAGCAGTTCTTC.

The chain has TRBV11-1 and TRBJ1-1, with 9 nucleotides matching TRBD1. Germline lookup yields CDR1 SGHAT and CDR2 FQDESV (reference sequence). The CDR3 contains 13 residues. With 4 bases clipped from V and 11 bases from J, the junction kept 8 bases outside the gene matches. The CDR3 bases are TGTGCCAGCAGCTCCACAGGGGGCATTGCGGCTTTCTTT. Its translation: CASSSTGGIAAFF.

V and J are TRBV28 and TRBJ2-3, with D unresolved. This CDR3 is built from 12 residues. Germline CDR1 is MDHEN and CDR2 is SYDVKM. The V end lost 4 bases, the J end lost 7 bases, and 9 bases lay between the germline ends. DNA for the CDR3: TGTGCCAGCAGTTCGGCGCAGTATACGCAGTATTTT. Translated: CASSSAQYTQYF. The whole variable domain, filled in from reference TRBV28 and TRBJ2-3, reads DVKVTQSSRYLVKRTGEKVFLECVQDMDHENMFWYRQDPGLGLRLIYFSYDVKMKEKGDIPEGYSVSREKKERFSLILESASTNQTSMYLCASSSAQYTQYFGPGTRLTVL.

This clone was found once. The DNA for the CDR3 is TGTGCCAGCTCACCGAAATTTCCGACTTCCGGCGAGCAGTACTTC. Amino acid sequence: CASSPKFPTSGEQYF. The genes are TRBV18 and TRBJ2-7; D unresolved. The germline CDR1 and CDR2 sequences are KGHSH and LQKENI. V lost 3 bases and J 6 bases, leaving 18 bases between the germline ends. This CDR3 spans 15 amino acids.

V and J are TRBV2 and TRBJ2-3; 12 bases align to TRBD2. The CDR3 has 16 residues. Germline CDR1 SNHLY, CDR2 FYNNEI. V gave up 6 bases and J gave up 3 bases; unmatched junction bases: 7. The CDR3 here is CASSLGLAGFTDTQYF. The CDR3, as DNA: TGTGCCAGCAGCCTGGGACTAGCGGGTTTTACAGATACGCAGTATTTT.

This rearrangement joins TRBV6-1 to TRBJ1-4; 7 bases map to TRBD1. The V gene end was trimmed by 0 bases and the J gene end by 4 bases; junction bases not matched to a gene: 5. This CDR3 contains 16 residues. CDR1 MNHNS and CDR2 SASEGT come from the germline V gene. The CDR3, as DNA: TGTGCCAGCAGTGAAGCCGGGGACAGTTATAATGAAAAACTGTTTTTT. It yields the protein CASSEAGDSYNEKLFF.

The chain has TRBV27 and TRBJ1-1; D not resolved. Deletions cut 8 bases from V and 0 bases from J, with 13 bases between. This CDR3 spans 14 amino acids. CDR1 and CDR2 (germline): MNHEY, SMNVEV (reference sequence). The CDR3 region has the DNA TGTGCCAGCGGGCACCCGACTGTGAACACTGAAGCTTTCTTT. Its protein is CASGHPTVNTEAFF.

The chain recombines TRBV28 with TRBJ1-6; 7 nucleotides align to TRBD1. The V and J ends lost 2 bases and 8 bases, in that order; junction bases with no gene match: 3. Germline CDR1 and CDR2: MDHEN and SYDVKM. The CDR3 is 14 residues long. Here the CDR3 reads CASSLPGGDSPLHF. In DNA, the CDR3 is TGTGCCAGCAGTTTACCAGGGGGAGATTCACCCCTCCACTTT.

The rearrangement links TRBV28 to TRBJ1-1, with D maybe TRBD1 (5 bases). CDR3 length equals 14 residues. The germline gives CDR1 MDHEN, CDR2 SYDVKM. V gave up 3 bases and J gave up 6 bases, with 14 bases separating them. The CDR3 sequence: CASSFRDVRPEAFF. The CDR3 DNA reads as TGTGCCAGCAGTTTTCGGGACGTTAGGCCTGAAGCTTTCTTT.

DNA for the CDR3: TGCGCCAGCAGTGGGCGGAGGAAACGGGACAGGAGCCTCTACGAGCAGTACTTC. Protein sequence: CASSGRRKRDRSLYEQYF. The rearrangement uses TRBV23-1 and TRBJ2-7, with 8 bases fitting TRBD1. TRBV23-1 is designated an ORF whose function remains uncertain. The junction had 18 bases not matched to a gene; V was cut back by 5 bases and J by 3 bases. CDR3 size: 18 residues.

As DNA, the CDR3 is TGTGCCACCAGCACCACCAGGGGCTCCTACGAGCAGTACTTC. This codes for CATSTTRGSYEQYF. V and J are TRBV15 and TRBJ2-7; tentatively, D is TRBD1 (6 bases). V lost 4 bases and J lost 0, with 10 bases in between. Looked up from germline, CDR1 is LNHNV and CDR2 is YYDKDF (reference sequence). CDR3 size: 14 residues. Complete variable domain (other parts from reference TRBV15 and TRBJ2-7): DAMVIQNPRYQVTQFGKPVTLSCSQTLNHNVMYWYQQKSSQAPKLLFHYYDKDFNNEADTPDNFQSRRPNTSFCFLDIRSPGLGDTAMYLCATSTTRGSYEQYFGPGTRLTVT.

There are a few counts of this clone. The V gene is TRBV19, the J gene TRBJ1-5; D uncertain. Germline values: CDR1 LNHDA, CDR2 SQIVND (reference sequence). V lost 3 bases and J lost 3, with 12 bases in between. The CDR3 totals 15 residues. In nucleotides, the CDR3 is TGTGCCAGTAGTATGGTCAGGACGATCAATCAGCCCCAGCATTTT. Its translation is CASSMVRTINQPQHF.

Only one count was recorded for this clone. J is TRBJ2-3 and V is TRBV2; 9 positions agree with TRBD1. The CDR3 spans 14 residues. V shed 6 bases and J 1 base; nucleotides not matched to a gene: 2. Germline-derived CDR1 and CDR2 are SNHLY and FYNNEI. CDR3 in DNA: TGTGCCAGCAGCCGACAGGGGGGCACAGATACGCAGTATTTT. Translated, it gives CASSRQGGTDTQYF.

J is TRBJ1-2 and V is TRBV4-2, with D possibly being TRBD1 (5 bases). The CDR3 is made up of 13 amino acids. CDR1 is LGHNA and CDR2 is YNFKEQ in the germline V gene. The ends were cut back, 0 bases at V and 5 bases at J, with 7 bases in the middle. As DNA, the CDR3 is TGTGCCAGCAGCCAAGACAGGGATTATGGCTACACCTTC. This gives the protein CASSQDRDYGYTF.